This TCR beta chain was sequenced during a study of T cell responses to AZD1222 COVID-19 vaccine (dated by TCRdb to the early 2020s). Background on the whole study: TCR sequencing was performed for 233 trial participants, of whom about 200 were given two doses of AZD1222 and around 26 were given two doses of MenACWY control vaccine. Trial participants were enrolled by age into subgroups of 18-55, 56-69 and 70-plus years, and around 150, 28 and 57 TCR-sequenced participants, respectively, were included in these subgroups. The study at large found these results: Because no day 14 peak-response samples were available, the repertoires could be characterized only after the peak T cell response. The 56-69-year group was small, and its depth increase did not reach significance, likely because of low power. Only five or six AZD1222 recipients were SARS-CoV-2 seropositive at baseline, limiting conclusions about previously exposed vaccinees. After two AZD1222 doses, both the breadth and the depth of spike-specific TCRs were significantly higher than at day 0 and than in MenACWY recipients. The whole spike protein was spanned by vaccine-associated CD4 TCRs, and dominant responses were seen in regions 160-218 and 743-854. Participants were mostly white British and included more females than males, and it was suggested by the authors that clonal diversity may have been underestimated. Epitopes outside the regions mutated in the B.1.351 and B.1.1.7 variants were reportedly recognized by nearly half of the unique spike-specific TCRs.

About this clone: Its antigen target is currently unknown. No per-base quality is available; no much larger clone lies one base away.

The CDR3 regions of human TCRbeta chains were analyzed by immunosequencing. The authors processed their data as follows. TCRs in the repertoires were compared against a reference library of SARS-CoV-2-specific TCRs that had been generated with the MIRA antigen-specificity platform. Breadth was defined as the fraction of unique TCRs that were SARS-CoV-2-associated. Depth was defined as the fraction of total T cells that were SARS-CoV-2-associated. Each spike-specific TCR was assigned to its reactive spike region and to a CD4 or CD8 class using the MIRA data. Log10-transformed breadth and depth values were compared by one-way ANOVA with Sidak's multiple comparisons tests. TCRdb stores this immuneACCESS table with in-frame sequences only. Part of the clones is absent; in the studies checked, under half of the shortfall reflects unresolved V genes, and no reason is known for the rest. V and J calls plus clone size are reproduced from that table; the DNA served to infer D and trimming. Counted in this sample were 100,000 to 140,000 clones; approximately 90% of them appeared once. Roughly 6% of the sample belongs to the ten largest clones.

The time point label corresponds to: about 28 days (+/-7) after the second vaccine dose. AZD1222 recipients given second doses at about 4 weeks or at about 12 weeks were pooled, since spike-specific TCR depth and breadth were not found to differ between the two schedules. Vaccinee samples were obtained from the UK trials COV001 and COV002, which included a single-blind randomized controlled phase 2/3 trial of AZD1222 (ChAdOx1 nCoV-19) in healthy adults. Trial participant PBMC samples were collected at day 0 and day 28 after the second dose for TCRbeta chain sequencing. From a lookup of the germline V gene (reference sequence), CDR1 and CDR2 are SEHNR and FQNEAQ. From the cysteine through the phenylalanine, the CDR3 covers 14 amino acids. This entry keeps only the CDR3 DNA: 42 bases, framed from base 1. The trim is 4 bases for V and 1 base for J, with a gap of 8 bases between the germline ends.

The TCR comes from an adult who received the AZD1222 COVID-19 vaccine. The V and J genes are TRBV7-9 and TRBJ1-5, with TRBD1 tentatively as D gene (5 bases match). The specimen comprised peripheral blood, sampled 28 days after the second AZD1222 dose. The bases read TGTGCCAGCAGCTCCCAGGGAAGCAATCAGCCCCAGCATTTT. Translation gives CASSSQGSNQPQHF.